The 25 T cell receptor beta chains below come from one sample, sequenced in a study of T-cell reconstitution after alpha-beta-depleted transplantation in children. Unique molecular identifiers were incorporated when the TCRbeta library was constructed. TCRdb recomputed calls from the PCR reads with MiXCR, one row per CDR3 protein. This sample has about 830,000 distinct CDR3 sequences; roughly 15% occur once, and the top ten carry approximately 5%. Sequencing was performed on PBMCs, mostly from graft donor cells, taken 360 days after TCRalphabeta/CD19-depleted stem cell transplant. Source of these receptors: a male patient between 10 and 17 years old who had a stem cell transplant for acute lymphoblastic leukemia, so the T cells may come from the graft donor.

This clonotype occurred once. The CDR3 DNA follows: TGTGCCAGCAGCGCTCGTCTTAGCGAGCAGTACTTC. Translation gives CASSARLSEQYF. The chain carries TRBV13 and TRBJ2-7; D gene uncertain. The ends were cut back, 5 bases at V and 6 bases at J, with 11 bases in the middle. CDR3 length equals 12 residues. Germline CDR1 reads PRHDT; CDR2 reads FYEKMQ (reference sequence).

This sequence joins TRBV7-3 and TRBJ2-2, with a weak D call TRBD2 (6 bases). Trimming took 2 bases from V and 4 from J, leaving 8 bases between them. The CDR3 has 14 amino acids. The germline V gene encodes CDR1 SGHTA and CDR2 FQGTGA. CDR3 region: CASSLRRGTGELFF. The DNA of the CDR3 is TGTGCCAGCAGCTTACGGCGGGGCACCGGGGAGCTGTTTTTT. The full variable domain, its missing parts supplied by reference TRBV7-3 and TRBJ2-2, is GAGVSQTPSNKVTEKGKYVELRCDPISGHTALYWYRQSLGQGPEFLIYFQGTGAADDSGLPNDRFFAVRPEGSVSTLKIQRTERGDSAVYLCASSLRRGTGELFFGEGSRLTVL.

This clonotype showed up just a few times. The chain uses TRBV7-8 and TRBJ2-1; 9 nucleotides line up with TRBD2. Germline V lookup: CDR1 SGHVS, CDR2 FQNEAQ. Germline trimming cut 2 bases from V and 13 bases from J; bases unmatched to any gene: 9. The CDR3 covers 14 residues. The CDR3 is CASSLSVSGRIQFF. CDR3 in DNA: TGTGCCAGCAGCTTAAGTGTTAGCGGGAGAATCCAGTTCTTC. Variable domain in full (rest from reference TRBV7-8 and TRBJ2-1): GAGVSQSPRYKVAKRGQDVALRCDPISGHVSLFWYQQALGQGPEFLTYFQNEAQLDKSGLPSDRFFAERPEGSVSTLKIQRTQQEDSAVYLCASSLSVSGRIQFFGPGTRLTVL.

This clonotype has a count of ten or more. The chain has TRBV10-3 and TRBJ2-1; 10 bases align to TRBD1. Germline CDR1 is ENHRY and CDR2 is SYGVKD. CDR3 length equals 16 residues. The junction had 3 bases not matched to a gene; V was cut back by 2 bases and J by 2 bases. This CDR3 reads CAISELGQGAYNEQFF. The CDR3, as DNA: TGTGCCATCAGTGAGCTTGGACAGGGGGCCTACAATGAGCAGTTCTTC.

The chain links TRBV12-3 or TRBV12-4 to TRBJ2-7; D tentatively reads TRBD1 or TRBD2 (6 bases each). Trimming shortened V by 6 bases and J by 0 bases, and 15 bases separated the two germline ends. CDR3 length equals 15 residues. Written as DNA, the CDR3 is TGTGCCAGCAGACATGGAGGGGGAGTCTCCTACGAGCAGTACTTC. Protein product: CASRHGGGVSYEQYF.

The CDR3 region is CASSSHSVNTYEQYF. The CDR3 DNA is TGTGCCAGTAGTTCCCATTCGGTTAATACCTACGAGCAGTACTTC. This rearrangement joins TRBV19 to TRBJ2-7; D not resolved. Germline V gene sequence: CDR1 LNHDA, CDR2 SQIVND (reference sequence). V gave up 5 bases and J gave up 2 bases, with 16 bases separating them. The CDR3 length is 15 residues.

This clonotype occurred a few times. This chain connects TRBV7-9 to TRBJ2-5, with 11 bases matching TRBD2. The CDR3 is 16 residues long. The V gene's germline CDR1 is SEHNR and CDR2 FQNEAQ (reference sequence). V gave up 2 bases and J gave up 1 base; unmatched junction bases: 3. CDR3 nucleotide sequence: TGTGCCAGCAGCTTACGGGGGACTAGCGGCCAAGAGACCCAGTACTTC. This sequence encodes CASSLRGTSGQETQYF.

This clonotype was counted only a few times. The rearrangement links TRBV30 to TRBJ2-1; 9 bases match TRBD1. In germline, CDR1 is GTSNPN, CDR2 SVGIG (reference sequence). J lost 7 bases, V lost 4 bases, and 14 bases had no gene match. The CDR3 runs 16 residues. The CDR3 nucleotides read TGTGCCTGGAAGAGAGGGTGGGACAGGGTGAGGAATGAGCAGTTCTTC. Residues: CAWKRGWDRVRNEQFF.

This chain connects TRBV27 to TRBJ2-4; 9 bases fit TRBD1. The germline V gene encodes CDR1 MNHEY and CDR2 SMNVEV (reference sequence). The CDR3 sequence is 16 residues long. V shed 3 bases and J 7 bases; nucleotides not matched to a gene: 10. DNA for the CDR3: TGTGCCAGCAGTTTCCCGGACAGGGGTGGGTGGAACATTCAGTACTTC. This sequence encodes CASSFPDRGGWNIQYF.

This clonotype appeared many times. The chain is built from TRBV6-1 and TRBJ2-1; 10 bases map to TRBD2. The V segment lost 6 bases and the J segment 0 bases; nucleotides outside the gene matches: 5. Germline CDR1 MNHNS, CDR2 SASEGT. There are 16 residues in the CDR3. The CDR3 nucleotides read TGTGCCAGCAGGGGAGCGGGAGGGTCCTCCTACAATGAGCAGTTCTTC. Its protein is CASRGAGGSSYNEQFF.

The chain links TRBV7-6 to TRBJ1-6; 7 positions match TRBD1. The CDR3 has 18 residues. The ends lost 4 bases at V and 5 bases at J; junction bases unmatched: 14. Germline V CDR1 and CDR2: SGHVS, FNYEAQ. The CDR3 nucleotides are TGTGCCAGCAGCTACGGGCCGGGACAGTGGCCTGATAATTCACCCCTCCACTTT. This gives the protein CASSYGPGQWPDNSPLHF.

The CDR3 nucleotides are TGTGCCAGCAGTGAAGCGCCGGGGGAATCTGGGCAGTTCTTC. Its translation: CASSEAPGESGQFF. The chain uses TRBV2 and TRBJ2-1; D possibly corresponds to TRBD2 (6 bases). V lost 0 bases to trimming and J lost 12 bases, with 15 bases between them. CDR1 is SNHLY, CDR2 FYNNEI, per germline. This CDR3 region has 14 residues.

The genes are TRBV6-2 or TRBV6-3 and TRBJ2-1, with 9 bases fitting TRBD2. From germline, CDR1 is MNHEY and CDR2 SVGEGT. J lost 7 bases, V lost 6 bases, and 16 bases had no gene match. The CDR3 totals 17 residues. The CDR3 DNA sequence: TGTGCCAGCAGCCCTATAACCGTAGCGGGAGAGCTGAATGAGCAGTTCTTC. It yields the protein CASSPITVAGELNEQFF.

This clonotype came up a few times. The rearrangement links TRBV24-1 to TRBJ2-2, with D possibly TRBD1 on 6 matching bases. The length of the CDR3 is 17 residues. The V end lost 2 bases, the J end lost 4 bases, and 16 bases lay between the germline ends. Germline V gene lookup returns CDR1 KGHDR and CDR2 SFDVKD. The CDR3, as DNA: TGTGCCACCAGTGATTCCCGGGACACCTTTTCCACCGGGGAGCTGTTTTTT. It yields the protein CATSDSRDTFSTGELFF.

This clonotype was counted a few times. The chain combines TRBV21-1 with TRBJ2-7; TRBD2 is the table's D call, not checked against the DNA. TRBV21-1 is an annotated pseudogene. The CDR3 is 17 residues long. CDR3 nucleotide sequence: TGTGCCAGCAGCGAAGGTGGGGGGCTAGCGGGAGACAACGAGCAGTACTTC. Its translation: CASSEGGGLAGDNEQYF.

This clonotype was seen a handful of times. The chain recombines TRBV4-2 with TRBJ2-1; 7 bases map to TRBD1. Germline CDR1 and CDR2: LGHNA and YNFKEQ. V shed 5 bases, J shed 11 bases, and the junction held 6 bases outside the gene matches. This CDR3 region has 12 residues. The CDR3 region is CASSYTGEKQFF. CDR3 nucleotide sequence: TGTGCCAGCAGCTATACAGGGGAAAAGCAGTTCTTC.

This clonotype was detected a few times. The rearrangement joins TRBV27 to TRBJ2-5; 8 bases map to TRBD1. Per germline, CDR1 MNHEY and CDR2 SMNVEV (reference sequence). The CDR3 runs 16 residues. Trimming cost V 6 bases and J 5 bases; bases outside gene matches: 14. The CDR3 DNA sequence: TGTGCCAGCAGCTCCCGACAGGGGTGGGCGAGGGAGACCCAGTACTTC. Protein: CASSSRQGWARETQYF.

There are many counts of this clonotype. J is TRBJ2-6 and V is TRBV18; possible D gene TRBD1, 6 bases. CDR3 size: 16 residues. V was pared by 3 bases and J by 0 bases, with 9 bases between. The germline gives CDR1 KGHSH, CDR2 LQKENI. The CDR3 region is CASSPTGFSGANVLTF. CDR3 coding DNA: TGTGCCAGCTCACCTACAGGGTTCTCTGGGGCCAACGTCCTGACTTTC.

This clonotype appeared a few times. The rearrangement uses TRBV10-3 and TRBJ2-5; D is unresolved. V was pared by 3 bases and J by 1 base, with 9 bases between. The CDR3 runs 14 residues. Germline-derived CDR1 and CDR2 are ENHRY and SYGVKD. The CDR3 DNA follows: TGTGCCATCAGTGAAGGGTCCAGCCAAGAGACCCAGTACTTC. Translation gives CAISEGSSQETQYF.

Here the CDR3 reads CSAGKYGNTIYF. In nucleotides, the CDR3 is TGCAGTGCCGGGAAGTACGGAAACACCATATATTTT. This rearrangement joins TRBV20-1 to TRBJ1-3; unclear D gene. The germline CDR1 and CDR2 sequences are DFQATT and SNEGSKA (reference sequence). The CDR3 consists of 12 residues. With 6 bases removed from V and 4 bases from J, the gap between germline ends came to 10 bases.

The chain couples TRBV5-1 to TRBJ2-7; 10 bases fit TRBD1. This CDR3 region has 16 residues. The junction had 6 bases not matched to a gene; V was cut back by 2 bases and J by 1 base. Germline V CDR1 and CDR2: SGHRS, YFSETQ. Here the CDR3 DNA reads TGCGCCAGCAGCTTTGACAGGGGGCGGTGGTCCTACGAGCAGTACTTC. It yields the protein CASSFDRGRWSYEQYF. Full variable domain (missing parts from reference TRBV5-1 and TRBJ2-7): KAGVTQTPRYLIKTRGQQVTLSCSPISGHRSVSWYQQTPGQGLQFLFEYFSETQRNKGNFPGRFSGRQFSNSRSEMNVSTLELGDSALYLCASSFDRGRWSYEQYFGPGTRLTVT.

This clonotype was observed many times. This sequence joins TRBV29-1 and TRBJ2-1; 11 bases are shared with TRBD2. The CDR3 contains 16 residues. Trimming removed 3 bases from V and 6 bases from J; junction bases left unmatched: 10. Looked up from germline, CDR1 is SQVTM and CDR2 is ANQGSEA. This chain's CDR3 is CSVDPQLAGVVNEQFF. The CDR3 coding sequence is TGCAGCGTTGATCCCCAACTAGCGGGAGTAGTCAATGAGCAGTTCTTC.

This clonotype was found a few times. This rearrangement joins TRBV7-3 to TRBJ2-7; 7 positions agree with TRBD2. This CDR3 region has 15 residues. Per germline, CDR1 SGHTA and CDR2 FQGTGA. Losses at the gene ends were 6 bases for V and 3 bases for J; bases not matched to a gene: 11. The CDR3 bases are TGTGCCAGCAGTAACCAGCGGGGCCTTCTCTACGAGCAGTACTTC. As protein: CASSNQRGLLYEQYF.

The chain has TRBV20-1 and TRBJ2-7; 14 positions match TRBD2. V shed 3 bases, J shed 4 bases, and the junction held 17 bases outside the gene matches. Germline V gene sequence: CDR1 DFQATT, CDR2 SNEGSKA (reference sequence). CDR3 length equals 19 residues. The CDR3 protein is CSASTRLYSGLAGGYEQYF. DNA for the CDR3: TGCAGTGCTAGCACCAGACTCTATTCAGGACTAGCGGGAGGTTACGAGCAGTACTTC.

This clonotype was found a few times. This rearrangement joins TRBV6-2 or TRBV6-3 to TRBJ1-1, with D perhaps TRBD1 (5 bases). The CDR3 contains 14 residues. V was clipped by 7 bases and J by 0 bases, with 12 bases between them. CDR1 and CDR2 from the germline V gene are MNHEY and SVGEGT. The DNA of the CDR3 is TGTGCCAGCATCGACTCGGGGGTGAACACTGAAGCTTTCTTT. It is translated as CASIDSGVNTEAFF.